This entry describes one T cell receptor beta chain. What it recognizes is unknown. This specimen comes from a study of blood T cells in healthy people across ages. Study-wide results and limits: Long-lived and aged donors differed, with more naive CD4+ cells and higher diversity in the long-lived.

The second PCR ran about 6 to 11 cycles with a sample-barcoded 5' primer and J-beta primers. MiXCR, applied by TCRdb to the 5' RACE reads, yields one record per CDR3 protein. In the table there are roughly 2 million distinct CDR3 sequences, roughly 50% of which are singletons. In each sample, at least 6.5 million PBMCs were isolated. CDR1 LGHNA and CDR2 YSLEER come from the germline V gene. This CDR3 has 14 amino acids. J gave up 5 bases and V 3 bases, and 5 bases lay outside the gene matches. V gene TRBV4-3 combines with J gene TRBJ2-7, with TRBD1 identical over 9 bases. The source is a middle-aged woman in good health. Material for sequencing was blood. CDR3 coding DNA: TGCGCCAGCAGCCAGGACAGGGGTGGTCACGAGCAGTACTTC. It encodes CASSQDRGGHEQYF.